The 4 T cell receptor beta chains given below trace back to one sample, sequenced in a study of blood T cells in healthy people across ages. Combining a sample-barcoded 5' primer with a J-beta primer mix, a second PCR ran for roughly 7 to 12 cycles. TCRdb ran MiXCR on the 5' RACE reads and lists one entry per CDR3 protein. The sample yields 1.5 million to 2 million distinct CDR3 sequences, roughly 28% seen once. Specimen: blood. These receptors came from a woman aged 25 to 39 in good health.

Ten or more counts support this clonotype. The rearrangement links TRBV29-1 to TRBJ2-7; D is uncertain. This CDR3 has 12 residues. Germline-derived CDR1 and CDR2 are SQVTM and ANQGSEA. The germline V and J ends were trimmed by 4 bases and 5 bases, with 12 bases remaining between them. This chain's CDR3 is CSVVVTVDEQYF. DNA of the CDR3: TGCAGCGTTGTTGTCACAGTCGACGAGCAGTACTTC.

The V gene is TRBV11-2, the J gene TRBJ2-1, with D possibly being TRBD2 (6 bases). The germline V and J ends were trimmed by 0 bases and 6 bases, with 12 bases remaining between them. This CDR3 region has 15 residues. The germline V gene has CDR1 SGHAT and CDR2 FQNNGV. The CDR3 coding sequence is TGTGCCAGCAGCTTAGATCGTCGACTAGTCAATGAGCAGTTCTTC. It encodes CASSLDRRLVNEQFF.

DNA for the CDR3: TGTGCCACCAGCCCGCCCTTGACGGTCAGCTCTGGAAACACCATATATTTT. It yields the protein CATSPPLTVSSGNTIYF. The chain links TRBV15 to TRBJ1-3; D gene ambiguous. CDR1 is LNHNV, CDR2 YYDKDF, per germline (reference sequence). Trimming pared 5 bases from V and 0 bases from J, leaving 17 bases between. The CDR3 loop spans 17 amino acids.

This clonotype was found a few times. The CDR3 coding sequence is TGTGCCAGCAGCTTACCCGGGCTAGCGGGGATAGAGACCCAGTACTTC. Translating it yields CASSLPGLAGIETQYF. The rearrangement uses TRBV7-2 and TRBJ2-5; 9 positions agree with TRBD2. The CDR3 runs 16 residues. The V gene end was trimmed by 2 bases and the J gene end by 4 bases; junction bases not matched to a gene: 8. From germline, CDR1 is SGHTA and CDR2 FQGNSA.